This T cell receptor (beta chain) was captured by sequencing in a study of cytomegalovirus exposure and HLA in healthy donors. The table came from immunoSEQ multiplex PCR; TCRdb's copy has only in-frame clones and leaves some out. Of 130,000 to 150,000 clones listed, about 91% are singletons. On this clone itself: The antigen is not known.

The study's findings and limits: Reportedly, diagnosis of cytomegalovirus status by the classifier showed high specificity and sensitivity.

There are 15 residues in the CDR3. CDR1 and CDR2 from the germline V gene are SGDLS and YYNGEE. The J segment lost 4 bases and the V segment lost 4 bases, leaving 6 bases of the junction unmatched. This TCR was sampled from a woman under 30 in good health and CMV-seropositive. The chain carries TRBV9 and TRBJ2-3; 10 bases are shared with TRBD1. Sequenced material: PBMCs. CDR3 coding DNA: TGTGCCAGCAGCCCCTGGGACAGGGGATCAGATACGCAGTATTTT. Protein: CASSPWDRGSDTQYF.